The rows below give T cell receptor beta chains drawn from one sample of a study of regulatory T cells in long-lasting Graves disease. TCRdb re-called the multiplex PCR reads with MiXCR, one entry per CDR3 protein. The sample gives about 470,000 distinct CDR3 sequences, 20% to 25% of which show up once; roughly 6.9% is in the top ten. Sequenced here: peripheral blood mononuclear cells (PBMCs), sampled when the disease was refractory, from a patient treated with antithyroid drugs. The source is a female donor with Graves disease. Both conserved end residues are part of each CDR3. D genes are given only for firm matches. Clone size is stated in some rows and not others, as once, few, many or a class when expanded.

d_call j_call clone_size v_call cdr3_nt cdr3_aa
. TRBJ2-7 . TRBV6-9 TGTGCCAGCAGTTATTCCCCCTCGGACCCCTACGAGCAGTACTTC CASSYSPSDPYEQYF
TRBD1 TRBJ2-7 . TRBV6-1 TGTGCCAGCAGCTACACGGGACAGGGAGCCTACGAGCAGTACTTC CASSYTGQGAYEQYF
. TRBJ1-4 many TRBV6-2/TRBV6-3 TGTGCCAGCAGTGAAATGAGGACTAATGAAAAACTGTTTTTT CASSEMRTNEKLFF
. TRBJ2-5 many TRBV11-2 TGTGCCAGCAGCTTATTACTCCGGGCGAAAGAGACCCAGTACTTC CASSLLLRAKETQYF
TRBD1 TRBJ1-2 many TRBV6-1 TGTGCCAGCAGCCCACAGGGGGTTACCCTCTATGGCTACACCTTC CASSPQGVTLYGYTF
TRBD2 TRBJ2-7 . TRBV19 TGTGCCAGTAGTGGCCCAGCGGGACTCTCCTACGAGCAGTACTTC CASSGPAGLSYEQYF
. TRBJ1-1 . TRBV28 TGTGCCAGCAGTACCCGGGGGAGTAGGTTTGCTGAAGCTTTCTTT CASSTRGSRFAEAFF
. TRBJ2-2 . TRBV29-1 TGCAGCGTTGAGGTACTTTCTACAGCGAACACCGGGGAGCTGTTTTTT CSVEVLSTANTGELFF
TRBD1 TRBJ2-5 many TRBV20-1 TGCAGTGCTCGCCGGGACAGGGGTGAGACCCAGTACTTC CSARRDRGETQYF
. TRBJ1-3 many TRBV12-3/TRBV12-4 TGTGCCAGCAGTTTAGGCGGAAACACCATATATTTT CASSLGGNTIYF
. TRBJ2-3 . TRBV11-2 TGTGCCAGCAGCTTAATCCACCTAGATACGCAGTATTTT CASSLIHLDTQYF
TRBD1 TRBJ2-7 . TRBV6-2/TRBV6-3 TGTGCCAGCAGTTACTTTCCCCCGGGACAGGGCTACGAGCAGTACTTC CASSYFPPGQGYEQYF
. TRBJ2-7 few TRBV6-2/TRBV6-3 TGTGCCAGCAGTGCCCAGGCGGGACACGGCTACGAGCAGTACTTC CASSAQAGHGYEQYF
TRBD1 TRBJ2-6 . TRBV19 TGTGCCAGTAGTCCGACAGGGGGGTCCTTCCTCTCTGGGGCCAACGTCCTGACTTTC CASSPTGGSFLSGANVLTF
. TRBJ1-4 many TRBV2 TGTGCCAGCAGTGACGGGGGGCGGGAAAAACTGTTTTTT CASSDGGREKLFF
TRBD2 TRBJ2-7 . TRBV7-2 TGTGCCAGCAGCCCTCCTAGCGGGAGTTTCTACGAGCAGTACTTC CASSPPSGSFYEQYF
. TRBJ2-7 few TRBV6-1 TGTGCCAGCAGTGGAAATCTGGGGACCGGAGGGTCCGAGCAGTACTTC CASSGNLGTGGSEQYF
TRBD2 TRBJ2-2 once TRBV20-1 TGCAGTGCTAGGGCTAGCGGGGGGCCCGGGGAGCTGTTTTTT CSARASGGPGELFF
TRBD2 TRBJ2-7 few TRBV12-3/TRBV12-4 TGTGCCAGCAGTTCAAGGGGACTAGCGGGGCCCCCCCCTGGCGAGCAGTACTTC CASSSRGLAGPPPGEQYF
TRBD2 TRBJ2-5 . TRBV28 TGTGCCAGCAGTTTGCTAGCGGGGGGACAAAGAGAGACCCAGTACTTC CASSLLAGGQRETQYF
. TRBJ2-7 . TRBV28 TGTGCCAGCAGTCCCCAGGCCCCCGTCTACGAGCAGTACTTC CASSPQAPVYEQYF
. TRBJ1-2 . TRBV20-1 TGCAGTGCTGGCCGGGGGTCGGGGGAGGGTTCTTTCTATGGCTACACCTTC CSAGRGSGEGSFYGYTF
TRBD1 TRBJ1-1 few TRBV5-1 TGCGCCAGCAGCGGCCCCTTGGGACAGTCGACTGGGGACACTGAAGCTTTCTTT CASSGPLGQSTGDTEAFF
. TRBJ2-7 many TRBV28 TGTGCCAGCAGCATAAACTACGAGCAGTACTTC CASSINYEQYF
. TRBJ1-4 many TRBV6-1 TGTGCCAGCAGTGAGGCCCTCCGCCTGCGGCTCTTTGCAACTAATGAAAAACTGTTTTTT CASSEALRLRLFATNEKLFF
. TRBJ1-1 . TRBV7-2 TGTGCCAGCGGGGAATCCGTCTGGAACACTGAAGCTTTCTTT CASGESVWNTEAFF
. TRBJ1-5 few TRBV6-1 TGTGCCAGCGGACTAATACAGGCGGGCGATCAGCCCCAGCATTTT CASGLIQAGDQPQHF
. TRBJ2-7 few TRBV10-3 TGTGCCATCAGAGCGGACTCAGACTACGAGCAGTACTTC CAIRADSDYEQYF
. TRBJ1-2 many TRBV5-1 TGCGCCAGCAGCTTGGAGGCAAATCTACTCTATGGCTACACCTTC CASSLEANLLYGYTF
. TRBJ2-5 . TRBV7-9 TGTGCCAGCAGCTTAGCTGCCGGGTGGGCGTACCAAGAGACCCAGTACTTC CASSLAAGWAYQETQYF
. TRBJ1-2 few TRBV25-1 TGTGCCAGCAGTGAATATAACCCGGGTAATGGCTACACCTTC CASSEYNPGNGYTF
. TRBJ2-3 many TRBV11-3 TGTGCCAGCAGCTTTAGGACAGATACGCAGTATTTT CASSFRTDTQYF
. TRBJ1-2 many TRBV28 TGTGCCAGCAGCTATTCCTATGGCTACACCTTC CASSYSYGYTF
. TRBJ1-5 . TRBV28 TGTGCCAGCAGTTTTGCGGCAGTCCGGCAGTCCCAGCATTTT CASSFAAVRQSQHF
TRBD2 TRBJ2-3 . TRBV20-1 TGCAGTGCTAGCCGACTAGCGGGAGGATCAGATACGCAGTATTTT CSASRLAGGSDTQYF
. TRBJ2-5 . TRBV20-1 TGCAGTGCTAGAGGGCCCCTTGGGGGGCGGGGAGAGACCCAGTACTTC CSARGPLGGRGETQYF
. TRBJ2-5 few TRBV3-1 TGTGCCAGCAGCCGCTCGACTACAACCCCAAGGGAGACCCAGTACTTC CASSRSTTTPRETQYF
. TRBJ2-5 many TRBV29-1 TGCAGCGTTGATCCCGACAGTCAAGAGACCCAGTACTTC CSVDPDSQETQYF
TRBD1 TRBJ2-7 few TRBV29-1 TGCAGCGGAAGGGACAGCGGCCCCTACGAGCAGTACTTC CSGRDSGPYEQYF
TRBD1 TRBJ2-5 . TRBV20-1 TGCAGTGCTAGTCTACCCAGGACAGGGACGGAGACCCAGTACTTC CSASLPRTGTETQYF
. TRBJ2-7 many TRBV11-2 TGTGCCAGCAGCGACCGGACCGGGGGAGTACAGTACTTC CASSDRTGGVQYF
TRBD1 TRBJ2-7 . TRBV5-4 TGTGCCAGCAGCTTTAGCACAGGGGCGAACGAGCAGTACTTC CASSFSTGANEQYF
TRBD1 TRBJ1-1 many TRBV28 TGTGCCAGCAGCCCCAGGACAGGGTCGGATCCGGGCACTGAAGCTTTCTTT CASSPRTGSDPGTEAFF
. TRBJ1-1 . TRBV11-2 TGTGCCAGCAGCACGGGAGGTGAAGCTTTCTTT CASSTGGEAFF
. TRBJ1-2 . TRBV24-1 TGTGCCACCAAGGTTTCGGATGGCTACACCTTC CATKVSDGYTF
TRBD1 TRBJ2-1 . TRBV7-8 TGTGCCAGCAGCTCGCGGGACAGGGAATACAATGAGCAGTTCTTC CASSSRDREYNEQFF
TRBD2 TRBJ2-3 few TRBV7-2 TGTGCCAGCAGCCGCGATGGGGGAGGGAGCACAGATACGCAGTATTTT CASSRDGGGSTDTQYF
. TRBJ2-4 few TRBV20-1 TGCAGTGCTAGAGCGGGGGAAGCCAAAAACATTCAGTACTTC CSARAGEAKNIQYF
. TRBJ2-4 few TRBV19 TGTGCCACCAGAGGTTTTTTCAGGGCGGAGTCAAAGGACATTCAGTACTTC CATRGFFRAESKDIQYF
. TRBJ1-2 many TRBV15 TGTGCCACCAGCAGAGACAGGGAGGCGCGCGGCTACACCTTC CATSRDREARGYTF
. TRBJ1-2 many TRBV28 TGTGCCACAGTCCACCGGGCGTTTAACTATGGCTACACCTTC CATVHRAFNYGYTF
. TRBJ1-5 . TRBV7-2 TGTGCCAGCAGCGGGGACATTCGCAATCAGCCCCAGCATTTT CASSGDIRNQPQHF
. TRBJ2-7 . TRBV7-9 TGTGCCAGCAGTTCCCCCGGGGGAGACGAGCAGTACTTC CASSSPGGDEQYF
. TRBJ2-7 . TRBV7-9 TGTGCCAGCAGCTTAGCGTCGGCAGACCCTGGGAACGAGCAGTACTTC CASSLASADPGNEQYF
. TRBJ1-1 many TRBV6-1 TGTGCCAGCATTAACGCCCTGGGGGTCGCTGAAGCTTTCTTT CASINALGVAEAFF